This T cell receptor beta chain originates from a study of identifying expanded T cells in peripheral blood. Method: immunoSEQ multiplex PCR; TCRdb's copy keeps in-frame clones and lacks some. Of about 100,000 clones in the sample, about nine tenths were seen once. This CDR3 has 13 amino acids. The germline V gene encodes CDR1 SGHRS and CDR2 YFSETQ. The V end was cut by 0 bases, the J end by 8 bases, with 11 bases between. Study conclusions and caveats: Over approximately two and four weeks, about 15 and 19 clones changed, versus around 1.1 between replicates. Variance in clone template counts between approximately two-week samples significantly increased with total template count across all healthy donors.

As to this clone: What it binds is unknown.

Collection occurred without any documented infections or immune events in donors. This clonotype originated in a person aged 18-70 years in good health. The sequenced sample was blood. The chain carries TRBV5-1 and TRBJ1-2; D remains unclear. This chain's CDR3 is CASSLGGLGGYTF. CDR3 coding DNA: TGCGCCAGCAGCTTGGGTGGATTGGGAGGCTACACCTTC. The variable domain in full, with the rest retrieved from reference TRBV5-1 and TRBJ1-2, is KAGVTQTPRYLIKTRGQQVTLSCSPISGHRSVSWYQQTPGQGLQFLFEYFSETQRNKGNFPGRFSGRQFSNSRSEMNVSTLELGDSALYLCASSLGGLGGYTFGSGTRLTVV.